Given below is one T cell receptor beta chain in context. The sample comes from a study of monozygotic twins with inflammatory bowel disease. TCRdb reprocessed the 5' RACE reads and reports one entry per CDR3 protein, with no DNA. Its clone listing holds about 160,000 distinct CDR3 sequences. CDR3 size: 16 residues. Per donor, approximately 2.5 ml of blood was collected and frozen. This chain joins TRBV12-3 or TRBV12-4 and TRBJ2-7; lacking DNA, the TRBD1 call made by TCRdb goes unchecked. Sequencing was done on a sample of blood. This receptor was identified in a human donor with ulcerative colitis or Crohn's disease, or a healthy co-twin of an affected twin (not recorded which). This CDR3 is CASSLTAGRRSYEQYF.